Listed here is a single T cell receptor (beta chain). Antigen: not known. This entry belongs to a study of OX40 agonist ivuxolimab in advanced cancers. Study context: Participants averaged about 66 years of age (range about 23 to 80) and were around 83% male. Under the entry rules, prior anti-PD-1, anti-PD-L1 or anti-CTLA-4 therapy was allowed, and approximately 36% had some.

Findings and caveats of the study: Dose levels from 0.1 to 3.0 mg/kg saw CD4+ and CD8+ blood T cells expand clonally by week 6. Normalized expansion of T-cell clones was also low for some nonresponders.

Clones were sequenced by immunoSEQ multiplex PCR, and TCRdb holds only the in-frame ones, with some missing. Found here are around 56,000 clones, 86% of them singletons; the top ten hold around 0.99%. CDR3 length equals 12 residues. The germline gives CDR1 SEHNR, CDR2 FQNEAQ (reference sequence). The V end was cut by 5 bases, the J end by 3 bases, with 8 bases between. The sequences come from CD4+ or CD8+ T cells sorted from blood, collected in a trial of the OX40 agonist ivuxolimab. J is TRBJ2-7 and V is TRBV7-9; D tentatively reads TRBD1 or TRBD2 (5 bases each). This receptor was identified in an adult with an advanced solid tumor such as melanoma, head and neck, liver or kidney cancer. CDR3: CASSRDHYEQYF. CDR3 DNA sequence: TGTGCCAGCAGCCGGGACCACTACGAGCAGTACTTC.